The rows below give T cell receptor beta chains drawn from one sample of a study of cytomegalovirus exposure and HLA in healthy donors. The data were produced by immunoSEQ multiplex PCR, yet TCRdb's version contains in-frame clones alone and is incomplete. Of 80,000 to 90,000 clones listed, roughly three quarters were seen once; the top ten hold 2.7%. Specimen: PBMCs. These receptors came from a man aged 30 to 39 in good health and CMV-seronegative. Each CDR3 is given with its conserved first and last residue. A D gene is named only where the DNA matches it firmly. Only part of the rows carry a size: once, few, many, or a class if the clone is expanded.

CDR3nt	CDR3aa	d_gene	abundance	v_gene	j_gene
TGTGCCAGCAGTTCGACCGGGACAGGGACATACAATGAGCAGTTCTTC	CASSSTGTGTYNEQFF	TRBD1	.	TRBV6-5	TRBJ2-1
TGTGCCAGCAGCGCCCTATTCGACACAGATACGCAGTATTTT	CASSALFDTDTQYF	.	.	TRBV9	TRBJ2-3
TGTGCCAGCAGCTATCCTAGCGGGGGGGCGCTCAATGAGCAGTTCTTC	CASSYPSGGALNEQFF	TRBD2	.	TRBV9	TRBJ2-1
TGTGCCAGCAGTTTAGCAGGGGCTCGCAATCAGCCCCAGCATTTT	CASSLAGARNQPQHF	.	.	TRBV28	TRBJ1-5
TGTGCCAGCAGCAGACGGAGCGACTACGAGCAGTACTTC	CASSRRSDYEQYF	.	.	TRBV9	TRBJ2-7
TGTGCCAGCACCTACGGGACAGGGATGAACACCGGGGAGCTGTTTTTT	CASTYGTGMNTGELFF	TRBD1	.	TRBV27	TRBJ2-2
TGTGCCAGCAGACCCGACAGGGCCCATAATTCACCCCTCCACTTT	CASRPDRAHNSPLHF	TRBD1	.	TRBV6-5	TRBJ1-6
TGTGCCAGTAGTATCCAGGGCGGTCAGCCCCAGCATTTT	CASSIQGGQPQHF	.	.	TRBV19	TRBJ1-5
TGTGCCAGCAGTCCAGACAGGGGCGCAGATACGCAGTATTTT	CASSPDRGADTQYF	TRBD1	.	TRBV7-3	TRBJ2-3
TGTGCCAGCAGCTTATTGGGGGGTGAGAATCAGCCCCAGCATTTT	CASSLLGGENQPQHF	.	.	TRBV7-9	TRBJ1-5
TGTGCCAGCGGCGGGGAGAGCTCCTACAATGAGCAGTTCTTC	CASGGESSYNEQFF	.	.	TRBV2	TRBJ2-1
TGTGCCAGCAGCTCAGTACAGGGCTACGAGCAGTACTTC	CASSSVQGYEQYF	.	.	TRBV7-9	TRBJ2-7
TGTGCCAGCACCCCGGGACAGCCAGGAAACACCATATATTTT	CASTPGQPGNTIYF	TRBD1	.	TRBV28	TRBJ1-3
TGTGCCAGCAGTAATAGGGGGAGCTCCTACAATGAGCAGTTCTTC	CASSNRGSSYNEQFF	.	.	TRBV6-1	TRBJ2-1
TGTGCCAGCAGACCGGGACAGGGGCGAGAAAAACTGTTTTTT	CASRPGQGREKLFF	TRBD1	once	TRBV28	TRBJ1-4
TGTGCCAGCAGTTCCTCAGGGAACTCCTACAATGAGCAGTTCTTC	CASSSSGNSYNEQFF	.	.	TRBV27	TRBJ2-1
TGTGCCAGCAGTTCCAGGGCTGGGGTGAGTTCACCCCTCCACTTT	CASSSRAGVSSPLHF	.	.	TRBV27	TRBJ1-6
TGTGCCAGCAGTGAAGCGCGAGGCAGACCCAGCTCTGGAAACACCATATATTTT	CASSEARGRPSSGNTIYF	.	.	TRBV6-1	TRBJ1-3
TGTGCCAGCAGTGCAGTACAGGGGGCGGATCAGCCCCAGCATTTT	CASSAVQGADQPQHF	TRBD1	.	TRBV6-6	TRBJ1-5
TGTGCCAGCAGCTTAGAACAGGGAAACACTGAAGCTTTCTTT	CASSLEQGNTEAFF	.	.	TRBV11-2	TRBJ1-1
TGTGCCAGCAGCCTCGCCAGGGGGGATTCACCCCTCCACTTT	CASSLARGDSPLHF	TRBD1	few	TRBV6-5	TRBJ1-6
TGCGCCAGCAGCTTCGGGGCCCGGACAGGGTTGTCCGCCGGGGAGCTGTTTTTT	CASSFGARTGLSAGELFF	TRBD1	.	TRBV5-1	TRBJ2-2
TGTGCCAGCAGCGTAGAACAGGGGCCCATCTATGGCTACACCTTC	CASSVEQGPIYGYTF	TRBD1	.	TRBV9	TRBJ1-2
TGTGCCAGTAGTAAGCGCCGGGACAGCCGAAATCAGCCCCAGCATTTT	CASSKRRDSRNQPQHF	TRBD1	.	TRBV19	TRBJ1-5